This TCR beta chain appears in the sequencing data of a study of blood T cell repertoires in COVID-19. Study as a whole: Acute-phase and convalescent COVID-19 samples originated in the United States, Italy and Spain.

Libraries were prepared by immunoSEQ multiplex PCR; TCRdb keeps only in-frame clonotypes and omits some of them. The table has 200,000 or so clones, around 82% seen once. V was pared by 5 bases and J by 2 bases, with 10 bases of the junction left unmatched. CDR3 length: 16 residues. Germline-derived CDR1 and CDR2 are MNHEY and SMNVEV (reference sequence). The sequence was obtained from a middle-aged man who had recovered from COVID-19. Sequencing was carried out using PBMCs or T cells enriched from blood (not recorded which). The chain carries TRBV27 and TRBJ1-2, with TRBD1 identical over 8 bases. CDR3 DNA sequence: TGTGCCAGCAGTATCCATTTCGGACAGGGAAACTATGGCTACACCTTC. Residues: CASSIHFGQGNYGYTF.